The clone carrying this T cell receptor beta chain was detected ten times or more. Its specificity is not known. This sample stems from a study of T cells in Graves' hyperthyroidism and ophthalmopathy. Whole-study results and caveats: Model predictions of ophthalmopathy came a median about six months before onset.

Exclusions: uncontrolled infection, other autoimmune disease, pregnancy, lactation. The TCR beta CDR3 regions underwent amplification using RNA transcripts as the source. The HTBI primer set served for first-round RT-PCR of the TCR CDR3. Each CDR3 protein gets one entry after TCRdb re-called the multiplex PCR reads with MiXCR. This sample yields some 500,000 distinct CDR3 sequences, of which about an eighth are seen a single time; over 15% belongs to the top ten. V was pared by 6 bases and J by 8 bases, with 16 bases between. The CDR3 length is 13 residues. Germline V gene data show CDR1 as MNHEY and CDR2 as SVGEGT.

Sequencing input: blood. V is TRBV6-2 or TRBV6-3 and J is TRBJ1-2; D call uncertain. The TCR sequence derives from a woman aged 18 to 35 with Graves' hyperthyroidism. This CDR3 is CASSLPPVGGYTF. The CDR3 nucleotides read TGTGCCAGCAGCCTACCGCCGGTTGGGGGCTACACCTTC.